Each of the 11 T cell receptor beta chains below was sequenced from the same sample in a study of CD4 T cells in relation to SARS-CoV-2 and coronaviruses. These receptors lack a known antigen. Sequenced by immunoSEQ multiplex PCR; TCRdb stores in-frame clones only, minus some. The repertoire holds 36,000 or so clones, around four fifths seen once, with 2.5% to 3.5% in the top ten. The sequenced material came from memory CD4+ T cells from PBMCs, cultured in vitro. Every receptor here comes from an adult with COVID-19.

The chain links TRBV7-9 to TRBJ1-5; 8 nucleotides match TRBD1. This CDR3 comprises 14 residues. Losses at the gene ends were 5 bases for V and 6 bases for J; bases not matched to a gene: 6. The germline CDR1 and CDR2 sequences are SEHNR and FQNEAQ (reference sequence). The CDR3 spells CASSNNDRGQPQHF. Here the CDR3 DNA reads TGTGCCAGCAGCAACAATGACAGGGGTCAGCCCCAGCATTTT. Complete variable domain (other parts from reference TRBV7-9 and TRBJ1-5): DTGVSQNPRHKITKRGQNVTFRCDPISEHNRLYWYRQTLGQGPEFLTYFQNEAQLEKSRLLSDRFSAERPKGSFSTLEIQRTEQGDSAMYLCASSNNDRGQPQHFGDGTRLSIL.

The chain has TRBV6-2 or TRBV6-3 and TRBJ2-3, with D possibly TRBD2 on 6 matching bases. The CDR3 is 15 residues long. V shed 6 bases and J shed 5 bases, with 18 bases lying between them. Looked up from germline, CDR1 is MNHEY and CDR2 is SVGEGT. For the CDR3, the DNA is TGTGCCAGCAGCTCCCAGCGGGCCCAGGGAGATACGCAGTATTTT. It codes for CASSSQRAQGDTQYF.

The V gene is TRBV6-5, the J gene TRBJ1-6, with a weak D call TRBD1 (5 bases). This CDR3 contains 16 residues. The germline CDR1 and CDR2 sequences are MNHEY and SVGAGI. Trimming cost V 8 bases and J 0 bases, with 14 bases left between them. CDR3 coding DNA: TGTGCCAGCCGTTGGGGCGGTCTCTCCTATAATTCACCCCTCCACTTT. Translated: CASRWGGLSYNSPLHF.

The genes are TRBV4-3 and TRBJ2-3, with 10 bases fitting TRBD1. The CDR3 has 17 residues. CDR1 is LGHNA, CDR2 YSLEER, per germline. V shed 0 bases, J shed 4 bases, and the junction held 7 bases outside the gene matches. In DNA form, the CDR3 reads TGCGCCAGCAGCCAAGATCGGTGGGACAGGGGAGCAGATACGCAGTATTTT. Its translation is CASSQDRWDRGADTQYF.

This clone has just a few counts. J is TRBJ1-4 and V is TRBV6-1, with 7 positions matching TRBD1. The CDR3 runs 15 residues. Germline-derived CDR1 and CDR2 are MNHNS and SASEGT. The V segment lost 3 bases and the J segment 8 bases; nucleotides outside the gene matches: 9. Written as DNA, the CDR3 is TGTGCCAGCAGTGATGGACAGGCCGCGAGGGAAAAACTGTTTTTT. Translated, it gives CASSDGQAAREKLFF.

This chain links TRBV6-6 with TRBJ1-4; the match to TRBD1 covers 7 bases. Germline CDR1 MNHNY, CDR2 SVGAGI (reference sequence). V dropped 4 bases and J dropped 7; count of bases not matched to a gene: 12. CDR3 length: 16 amino acids. CDR3 nucleotides: TGTGCCAGCAGTTCCATAGCCGACAGGGTACTTGAAAAACTGTTTTTT. This sequence encodes CASSSIADRVLEKLFF.

The chain employs TRBV6-6 and TRBJ2-2; D may correspond to TRBD1 or TRBD2 (5 bases each). This CDR3 contains 15 residues. CDR1 is MNHNY and CDR2 is SVGAGI in the germline V gene (reference sequence). Trimming removed 5 bases from V and 6 bases from J, with 16 bases in between. The CDR3 sequence: CASSRDVAIAGELFF. In DNA form, the CDR3 reads TGTGCCAGCAGTCGGGACGTGGCCATAGCCGGGGAGCTGTTTTTT.

The J gene is TRBJ1-2, the V gene TRBV5-3; 12 bases align to TRBD1. TRBV5-3 is placed among ORFs of uncertain function. V was pared by 7 bases and J by 3 bases, with 7 bases of the junction left unmatched. The CDR3 extends over 15 amino acids. Here the CDR3 reads CARGGDRGRYYGYTF. The CDR3 region has the DNA TGTGCCAGAGGCGGGGACAGGGGGCGCTACTATGGCTACACCTTC.

The chain combines TRBV7-6 with TRBJ2-7; 7 bases agree with TRBD2. Germline CDR1 SGHVS, CDR2 FNYEAQ. J was trimmed by 3 bases and V by 5 bases; bases with no gene match: 10. CDR3 size: 15 residues. This CDR3 reads CASSHVYGTIYEQYF. The CDR3 coding sequence is TGTGCCAGCAGCCATGTATACGGGACTATCTACGAGCAGTACTTC.

This sequence joins TRBV24-1 and TRBJ2-2, with 12 bases identical to TRBD2. Germline CDR1 and CDR2: KGHDR and SFDVKD. Trimming cost V 4 bases and J 4 bases; bases outside gene matches: 3. This CDR3 contains 16 residues. Here the CDR3 DNA reads TGTGCCACCAGTGACCCTAGCGGGAGGGTCACCGGGGAGCTGTTTTTT. It yields the protein CATSDPSGRVTGELFF.

The genes are TRBV5-4 and TRBJ2-1, with 10 bases identical to TRBD2. This CDR3 is 19 amino acids long. CDR1 is SGHNT and CDR2 is YYREEE in the germline V gene (reference sequence). With V trimmed by 0 bases and J by 0 bases, 9 bases remained unmatched. The CDR3 DNA reads as TGTGCCAGCAGCTTGGTGGGACTAGCGAAAGAGAGCTCCTACAATGAGCAGTTCTTC. This gives the protein CASSLVGLAKESSYNEQFF.